Listed below are T cell receptor beta chains from one sample, sequenced in a study of T cell clones after liver transplantation. TCRdb's copy holds only in-frame clones and misses some; the assay was immunoSEQ multiplex PCR. The table includes 55,000 or so clones, 70% to 80% detected once. The sample in question was CD4+ T cells from blood, obtained before liver transplant. Source of these receptors: a human donor who received a liver transplant. CDR3s include the opening cysteine and the closing phenylalanine or tryptophan. D genes are given only for firm matches. Expanded clones are given a class, and other clones once, few, many or no size at all.

CDR3nt: TGTGCCAGCAGGGCAGGGGGCCTGAATTCACCCCTCCACTTT
CDR3aa: CASRAGGLNSPLHF
abundance: few
d_gene: TRBD1
v_gene: TRBV5-4
j_gene: TRBJ1-6

CDR3nt: TGTGCCAGCTCACCCGGACAGGGGGCCGCCGGATGGACCGGGGAGCTGTTTTTT
CDR3aa: CASSPGQGAAGWTGELFF
abundance: NA
d_gene: TRBD1
v_gene: TRBV18
j_gene: TRBJ2-2

CDR3nt: TGTGCCAGCAGCACGGGACAGACCTATGGCTACACCTTC
CDR3aa: CASSTGQTYGYTF
abundance: NA
d_gene: TRBD1
v_gene: TRBV5-4
j_gene: TRBJ1-2

CDR3nt: TGTGCCAGCAGCGTCCCTCCTAGCTCCTCCTACAATGAGCAGTTCTTC
CDR3aa: CASSVPPSSSYNEQFF
abundance: NA
d_gene: NA
v_gene: TRBV9
j_gene: TRBJ2-1

CDR3nt: TGCGCCAGCAGTGAGGGGGGGGCCTATAGCAATCAGCCCCAGCATTTT
CDR3aa: CASSEGGAYSNQPQHF
abundance: NA
d_gene: NA
v_gene: TRBV10-2
j_gene: TRBJ1-5

CDR3nt: TGTGCCAGTAGTATCAGACAGGGGGTCTATCAGCCCCAGCATTTT
CDR3aa: CASSIRQGVYQPQHF
abundance: once
d_gene: TRBD1
v_gene: TRBV19
j_gene: TRBJ1-5

CDR3nt: TGTGCCAGCAGTCCCGTTACAGGGGGCGACTATGGCTACACCTTC
CDR3aa: CASSPVTGGDYGYTF
abundance: once
d_gene: TRBD1
v_gene: TRBV6-5
j_gene: TRBJ1-2

CDR3nt: TGTGCCAGTATACAGGGGGATAATGAAAAACTGTTTTTT
CDR3aa: CASIQGDNEKLFF
abundance: NA
d_gene: TRBD1
v_gene: TRBV28
j_gene: TRBJ1-4

CDR3nt: TGTGCCAGCAGCGTTGGCCAGGTTTGGACCGGGGAGCTGTTTTTT
CDR3aa: CASSVGQVWTGELFF
abundance: NA
d_gene: NA
v_gene: TRBV9
j_gene: TRBJ2-2

CDR3nt: TGTGCCAGCACCTATAACTATGGCTACACCTTC
CDR3aa: CASTYNYGYTF
abundance: once
d_gene: NA
v_gene: TRBV6-1
j_gene: TRBJ1-2

CDR3nt: TGTGCCAGCAGCACAAGGGACAGGGTGGGGGAGCAGTACTTC
CDR3aa: CASSTRDRVGEQYF
abundance: NA
d_gene: TRBD1
v_gene: TRBV11-2
j_gene: TRBJ2-7

CDR3nt: TGTGCCAGCAGCCCGTTGGGACAGGGTCGGGGCAATCAGCCCCAGCATTTT
CDR3aa: CASSPLGQGRGNQPQHF
abundance: NA
d_gene: TRBD1
v_gene: TRBV5-8
j_gene: TRBJ1-5

CDR3nt: TGTGCCAGCAGTGGACAGGGACGCGGCTACACCTTC
CDR3aa: CASSGQGRGYTF
abundance: NA
d_gene: TRBD1
v_gene: TRBV2
j_gene: TRBJ1-2

CDR3nt: TGCAGCGTTGAAGGGGAACAGGGGGCAAAGGGCTACACCTTC
CDR3aa: CSVEGEQGAKGYTF
abundance: NA
d_gene: TRBD1
v_gene: TRBV29-1
j_gene: TRBJ1-2

CDR3nt: TGTGCCAGCAGCCCCCGACAGGGAAGCTACGAGCAGTACTTC
CDR3aa: CASSPRQGSYEQYF
abundance: once
d_gene: TRBD1
v_gene: TRBV7-9
j_gene: TRBJ2-7

CDR3nt: TGTGCCAGCAGCTTAGATTTGGGACAGGGATGGGAATCCTATAATTCACCCCTCCACTTT
CDR3aa: CASSLDLGQGWESYNSPLHF
abundance: NA
d_gene: TRBD1
v_gene: TRBV11-2
j_gene: TRBJ1-6

CDR3nt: TGTGCCAGCAGCGGCGAGCGGACAGCCGGACAAGAGACCCAGTACTTC
CDR3aa: CASSGERTAGQETQYF
abundance: few
d_gene: NA
v_gene: TRBV5-6
j_gene: TRBJ2-5

CDR3nt: TGTGCCACCAGCAGATCGGGACAGGGAGAGAACTATGGCTACACCTTC
CDR3aa: CATSRSGQGENYGYTF
abundance: NA
d_gene: TRBD1
v_gene: TRBV15
j_gene: TRBJ1-2

CDR3nt: TGTGCCAGCAGTGATAAGAAGGGGGTAGACGTCCTGACTTTC
CDR3aa: CASSDKKGVDVLTF
abundance: once
d_gene: NA
v_gene: TRBV6-4
j_gene: TRBJ2-6

CDR3nt: TGCAGCGTTGCGGACCCCAGGGGGCAACCTTCTGGAAACACCATATATTTT
CDR3aa: CSVADPRGQPSGNTIYF
abundance: NA
d_gene: TRBD1
v_gene: TRBV29-1
j_gene: TRBJ1-3

CDR3nt: TGTGCCAGCAGCTGGACAGGCTCTGGAAACACCATATATTTT
CDR3aa: CASSWTGSGNTIYF
abundance: NA
d_gene: TRBD1
v_gene: TRBV5-4
j_gene: TRBJ1-3

CDR3nt: TGCGCCAGCAGCTTGGCTCAGACCGGACAGGGGGCTGGGAGTGGCTACACCTTC
CDR3aa: CASSLAQTGQGAGSGYTF
abundance: once
d_gene: TRBD1
v_gene: TRBV5-1
j_gene: TRBJ1-2

CDR3nt: TGTGCCAGCAGCCAGTATAACACTGAAGCTTTCTTT
CDR3aa: CASSQYNTEAFF
abundance: NA
d_gene: NA
v_gene: TRBV11-2
j_gene: TRBJ1-1

CDR3nt: TGTGCCAGCAGCCTAACTACATCCTCCTACAATGAGCAGTTCTTC
CDR3aa: CASSLTTSSYNEQFF
abundance: NA
d_gene: NA
v_gene: TRBV6-5
j_gene: TRBJ2-1

CDR3nt: TGTGCCAGCAGTCCCCAGAGGCTTTTCACAGATACGCAGTATTTT
CDR3aa: CASSPQRLFTDTQYF
abundance: many
d_gene: NA
v_gene: TRBV28
j_gene: TRBJ2-3

CDR3nt: TGCGCCAGCAGCCAAGGTAGCGGAACCGCCGGGGAGCTGTTTTTT
CDR3aa: CASSQGSGTAGELFF
abundance: NA
d_gene: NA
v_gene: TRBV4-1
j_gene: TRBJ2-2

CDR3nt: TGTGCCAGCAGCTTAGAGCACAGGGGTTCCTACGAGCAGTACTTC
CDR3aa: CASSLEHRGSYEQYF
abundance: few
d_gene: TRBD1
v_gene: TRBV11-2
j_gene: TRBJ2-7

CDR3nt: TGTGCCTGGAGTGAGACAGGGGAGTATGGCTACACCTTC
CDR3aa: CAWSETGEYGYTF
abundance: NA
d_gene: TRBD1
v_gene: TRBV30
j_gene: TRBJ1-2

CDR3nt: TGTGCCAGCCGAGAGAGCGTACTAATAGCAGATACGCAGTATTTT
CDR3aa: CASRESVLIADTQYF
abundance: NA
d_gene: NA
v_gene: TRBV2
j_gene: TRBJ2-3

CDR3nt: TGTGCCAGCACCACGAGTGTTGAGCAGTTCTTC
CDR3aa: CASTTSVEQFF
abundance: NA
d_gene: NA
v_gene: TRBV2
j_gene: TRBJ2-1

CDR3nt: TGCGCCAGCAGCTCCCTAGGGGGAAACTATGGCTACACCTTC
CDR3aa: CASSSLGGNYGYTF
abundance: NA
d_gene: NA
v_gene: TRBV5-1
j_gene: TRBJ1-2

CDR3nt: TGTGCCAGCAGTGAACCCCTCGGGTCCTACGAGCAGTACTTC
CDR3aa: CASSEPLGSYEQYF
abundance: once
d_gene: NA
v_gene: TRBV2
j_gene: TRBJ2-7

CDR3nt: TGTGCCAGCAGGGAACAGGGGGAACACTCACCCCTCCACTTT
CDR3aa: CASREQGEHSPLHF
abundance: NA
d_gene: TRBD1
v_gene: TRBV6-5
j_gene: TRBJ1-6

CDR3nt: TGTGCCAGCTCAAGGCCGGGACTAGCGACAGATACGCAGTATTTT
CDR3aa: CASSRPGLATDTQYF
abundance: NA
d_gene: TRBD2
v_gene: TRBV18
j_gene: TRBJ2-3

CDR3nt: TGTGCCATATCGGGGCAGGGACTAAACTATGGCTACACCTTC
CDR3aa: CAISGQGLNYGYTF
abundance: NA
d_gene: NA
v_gene: TRBV28
j_gene: TRBJ1-2

CDR3nt: TGTGCCTGGAGTGCCGGGACAGGGGGCGCGAAACTGTTTTTT
CDR3aa: CAWSAGTGGAKLFF
abundance: NA
d_gene: TRBD1
v_gene: TRBV30
j_gene: TRBJ1-4

CDR3nt: TGTGCCAGCAGCCTGGGGGCTAGCCCTGGGGCCAACGTCCTGACTTTC
CDR3aa: CASSLGASPGANVLTF
abundance: NA
d_gene: NA
v_gene: TRBV5-6
j_gene: TRBJ2-6

CDR3nt: TGTGCCAGCAGCACAGGGATGGCAGATACGCAGTATTTT
CDR3aa: CASSTGMADTQYF
abundance: NA
d_gene: NA
v_gene: TRBV7-9
j_gene: TRBJ2-3

CDR3nt: TGTGCCAGTAGTATTGGGCAGGTTGGCGGCTACACCTTC
CDR3aa: CASSIGQVGGYTF
abundance: few
d_gene: NA
v_gene: TRBV19
j_gene: TRBJ1-2

CDR3nt: TGTGCCAGCAGCTTGACGGGGGGGCAGTACAATGAGCAGTTCTTC
CDR3aa: CASSLTGGQYNEQFF
abundance: NA
d_gene: TRBD2
v_gene: TRBV5-5
j_gene: TRBJ2-1

CDR3nt: TGTGCCAGCAGCCGCCCCCGGGGACAAGATAATTCACCCCTCCACTTT
CDR3aa: CASSRPRGQDNSPLHF
abundance: NA
d_gene: NA
v_gene: TRBV7-9
j_gene: TRBJ1-6

CDR3nt: TGTGCCAGCAGCCCCCCCCAGCGGGCATCGTCCCGGGGAGGGGAGCTGTTTTTT
CDR3aa: CASSPPQRASSRGGELFF
abundance: few
d_gene: NA
v_gene: TRBV11-2
j_gene: TRBJ2-2

CDR3nt: TGTGCCAGCAGCTTAAGGCACCGTGCGGGGGCCGGCGTCACTGAAGCTTTCTTT
CDR3aa: CASSLRHRAGAGVTEAFF
abundance: once
d_gene: NA
v_gene: TRBV13
j_gene: TRBJ1-1

CDR3nt: TGTGCCAGCAAAGACAGGAACACCGGGGAGCTGTTTTTT
CDR3aa: CASKDRNTGELFF
abundance: NA
d_gene: NA
v_gene: TRBV6-1
j_gene: TRBJ2-2

CDR3nt: TGTGCCAGCAGTTTATTAGGAGCAGGCCAAGGGGGGACCCAGTACTTC
CDR3aa: CASSLLGAGQGGTQYF
abundance: NA
d_gene: NA
v_gene: TRBV27
j_gene: TRBJ2-5

CDR3nt: TGTGCCAGAGGAGGGGGCTACACCTTC
CDR3aa: CARGGGYTF
abundance: NA
d_gene: NA
v_gene: TRBV21-1
j_gene: TRBJ1-2

CDR3nt: TGTGCCCGAACCGGACTGGCTAATGAAAAACTGTTTTTT
CDR3aa: CARTGLANEKLFF
abundance: NA
d_gene: NA
v_gene: TRBV2
j_gene: TRBJ1-4

CDR3nt: TGCAGCGTTGAAAAACAGATAAACACTGAAGCTTTCTTT
CDR3aa: CSVEKQINTEAFF
abundance: NA
d_gene: NA
v_gene: TRBV29-1
j_gene: TRBJ1-1

CDR3nt: TGTGCCTGGAGTGTTGGACTAGCGGCAAGCACAGATACGCAGTATTTT
CDR3aa: CAWSVGLAASTDTQYF
abundance: NA
d_gene: TRBD2
v_gene: TRBV30
j_gene: TRBJ2-3

CDR3nt: TGCGCCAGCAGCTTGGAGGGGGCGGGAACTGAAGCTTTCTTT
CDR3aa: CASSLEGAGTEAFF
abundance: few
d_gene: TRBD1
v_gene: TRBV5-1
j_gene: TRBJ1-1

CDR3nt: TGTGCCAGTAGTCAAAAGGGACAGGGTGCAGGATACGAGCAGTACTTC
CDR3aa: CASSQKGQGAGYEQYF
abundance: once
d_gene: TRBD1
v_gene: TRBV19
j_gene: TRBJ2-7

CDR3nt: TGTGCCAGCAGCTTAGTGTCTACGGGGTACGAGCAGTACTTC
CDR3aa: CASSLVSTGYEQYF
abundance: NA
d_gene: NA
v_gene: TRBV11-2
j_gene: TRBJ2-7

CDR3nt: TGCAGTGCCGCCGGGACTCCTGAGCAGTTCTTC
CDR3aa: CSAAGTPEQFF
abundance: NA
d_gene: NA
v_gene: TRBV20-1
j_gene: TRBJ2-1

CDR3nt: TGCGCCAGCAGCTTGGGACAGGGAGAGCCCCAGCATTTT
CDR3aa: CASSLGQGEPQHF
abundance: NA
d_gene: TRBD1
v_gene: TRBV5-1
j_gene: TRBJ1-5

CDR3nt: TGTGCCAGCGTCGCGGGGTTGGGCTACACCTTC
CDR3aa: CASVAGLGYTF
abundance: NA
d_gene: NA
v_gene: TRBV28
j_gene: TRBJ1-2